The 5 T cell receptor beta chains in this list originate from one sample, sequenced in a study of T cell responses to AZD1222 COVID-19 vaccine. Here immunoSEQ multiplex PCR was the method, and the copy in TCRdb shows in-frame clones only, minus some. The data show over 120,000 clones, 92% seen once. Sequencing was performed on peripheral blood, taken 28 days after the second AZD1222 dose. The receptors derive from an adult who received the AZD1222 COVID-19 vaccine.

The V gene is TRBV5-1, the J gene TRBJ1-6; 8 bases align to TRBD1. CDR3 length: 14 residues. The V and J ends lost 0 bases and 7 bases, in that order; junction bases with no gene match: 0. From germline, CDR1 is SGHRS and CDR2 YFSETQ. The CDR3 loop reads CASSLGTGNSPLHF. The CDR3 nucleotides read TGCGCCAGCAGCTTGGGGACAGGGAATTCACCCCTCCACTTT.

This clone was seen a few times. V and J are TRBV27 and TRBJ2-2, with D perhaps assigned TRBD1 or TRBD2 (6 bases each). This CDR3 spans 17 amino acids. The V and J ends lost 5 bases and 2 bases respectively, with 18 bases between them. Per the germline V gene, CDR1 is MNHEY and CDR2 is SMNVEV (reference sequence). CDR3 amino acids: CASSRGSRDINTGELFF. The CDR3 bases are TGTGCCAGCAGTAGGGGTTCGCGGGACATAAACACCGGGGAGCTGTTTTTT.

The chain uses TRBV5-5 and TRBJ1-6; D possibly corresponds to TRBD1 (5 bases). Trimming removed 2 bases from V and 0 bases from J, with 9 bases in between. Germline values: CDR1 SGHKS, CDR2 YYEKEE (reference sequence). The CDR3 length is 16 residues. DNA for the CDR3: TGTGCCAGCAGCTTCGGGGCCACCTCCTATAATTCACCCCTCCACTTT. Its translation: CASSFGATSYNSPLHF. The complete variable domain, with remaining parts taken from reference TRBV5-5 and TRBJ1-6, reads DAGVTQSPTHLIKTRGQQVTLRCSPISGHKSVSWYQQVLGQGPQFIFQYYEKEERGRGNFPDRFSARQFPNYSSELNVNALLLGDSALYLCASSFGATSYNSPLHFGNGTRLTVT.

The J gene is TRBJ1-5, the V gene TRBV19; unclear D gene. The V end was cut by 6 bases, the J end by 2 bases, with 11 bases between. Germline assignment: CDR1 LNHDA and CDR2 SQIVND (reference sequence). The CDR3 is 14 residues long. Written as DNA, the CDR3 is TGTGCCAGTAGCGCCCGGGGAGGCAATCAGCCCCAGCATTTT. This encodes CASSARGGNQPQHF.

The rearrangement links TRBV7-9 to TRBJ2-5, with D possibly being TRBD1 or TRBD2 (5 bases each). The length of the CDR3 is 15 residues. Germline CDR1 is SEHNR and CDR2 is FQNEAQ (reference sequence). Trimming pared 5 bases from V and 1 base from J, leaving 14 bases between. In DNA form, the CDR3 reads TGTGCCAGCAGCCCGTGGGGGACCTCCCAAGAGACCCAGTACTTC. Encoded protein: CASSPWGTSQETQYF.